This T cell receptor (beta chain) was documented in a study of T cell changes during pregnancy in multiple sclerosis. The CDR3 loop spans 17 amino acids. CDR1 is MDHEN and CDR2 is SYDVKM in the germline V gene. V lost 8 bases and J lost 0; bases outside the gene matches: 13. Sequencing was performed with immunoSEQ multiplex PCR; in TCRdb, only in-frame clones are kept and a portion is missing. The data show tens of thousands of clones, more than 85% seen once. This chain connects TRBV28 to TRBJ1-1; 9 bases align to TRBD1. The TCR was taken from a female donor with multiple sclerosis, enrolled in a pregnancy study. This specimen consisted of peripheral blood, obtained in the first trimester of pregnancy. The CDR3 is CASRSRDRVLLNTEAFF. CDR3 DNA: TGTGCCAGCCGGTCCCGGGACAGGGTTCTTTTGAACACTGAAGCTTTCTTT.